This record looks at one T cell receptor beta chain sequence and its context. Germline CDR1 reads SGHDT; CDR2 reads YYEEEE. This CDR3 has 16 residues. V lost 1 base and J 8 bases, leaving 18 bases between the germline ends. Method: immunoSEQ multiplex PCR; TCRdb's copy keeps in-frame clones and lacks some. Of about 5,900 clones detected, around 90% appear once; the ten largest clones hold more than 13%. This record comes from a study of hypomethylating agent response in myelodysplastic syndrome. As for the study in general: Either azacitidine (about 75% of the 11) or decitabine (3 of 11) was given.

This specimen was bone marrow, taken before or after starting hypomethylating agent treatment for myelodysplastic syndrome (not recorded which). V and J are TRBV5-6 and TRBJ1-4; possible D gene TRBD1, 6 bases. The sequence was collected from a human donor with myelodysplastic syndrome. The CDR3 loop is CASSLQGQRSREKLFF. The CDR3 bases are TGTGCCAGCAGCTTGCAGGGGCAACGTAGTCGGGAAAAACTGTTTTTT.